The TCR beta chain under discussion was sequenced for a study of cytomegalovirus exposure and HLA in healthy donors. The study's findings and limits: Likely technical artifact: a cluster of highly shared sequence variants.

PCR was performed using 60 Vbeta and 13 Jbeta primers. Repertoires were generated with immunoSEQ multiplex PCR, while TCRdb's copy carries only in-frame clones and drops some. The sample includes some 110,000 clones, roughly 15% of them seen just once. Turning to this clone: Its target is not known.

The germline V gene encodes CDR1 SQVTM and CDR2 ANQGSEA. This CDR3 is built from 14 residues. Trimming took 6 bases from V and 4 from J; bases not matched to a gene: 5. The rearrangement joins TRBV29-1 to TRBJ2-3; 12 nucleotides agree with TRBD2. Specimen: PBMCs. This TCR came from a female donor in good health and CMV-seronegative. CDR3 residues: CSVDLAGGADTQYF. The CDR3 DNA is TGCAGCGTGGATCTAGCGGGAGGGGCAGATACGCAGTATTTT.